This paragraph covers one T cell receptor beta chain sequence. The CDR3 runs 15 residues. V lost 0 bases, J lost 7 bases, and 13 bases lay in between. In germline, CDR1 is MNHEY, CDR2 SVGEGT. This entry is derived from a study of Ad26.COV2.S vaccination and SARS-CoV-2 variants. Documented treatment: roughly 18 received Ad26.COV2.S at low or high dose, single or two shots; roughly 5 received placebo; per-sample allocation not given. Material that was analyzed had been drawn on day 63 after the first vaccine or placebo injection. This table comes from immunoSEQ multiplex PCR, and its TCRdb copy is limited to in-frame clones, with some not included. The sample lists 510,000 or so clones; about 83% were seen once.

The sequence was obtained from a person aged 18-60 years who received the Ad26.COV2.S COVID-19 vaccine or a placebo. The J gene is TRBJ2-1, the V gene TRBV6-2 or TRBV6-3; TRBD2 might be the D (7 bases). The sample in question was peripheral blood, obtained in a trial of Ad26.COV2.S vaccine versus placebo. DNA for the CDR3: TGTGCCAGCAGTTACTCTGGGGGGAGGGGGAATGAGCAGTTCTTC. It yields the protein CASSYSGGRGNEQFF.